This TCR beta chain was identified during a study of blood T cell repertoires in COVID-19. The CDR3 extends over 15 amino acids. Per the germline V gene, CDR1 is MNHEY and CDR2 is SMNVEV (reference sequence). V lost 5 bases to trimming and J lost 2 bases; unmatched junction nucleotides: 8. Produced via immunoSEQ multiplex PCR; TCRdb's table is partial and in-frame only. The data show about 180,000 clones, approximately 78% seen once. This sequence joins TRBV27 and TRBJ2-7, with 8 positions matching TRBD2. This TCR came from a woman over 75 with COVID-19, enrolled during active disease. The specimen was peripheral blood. CDR3 sequence (DNA): TGTGCCAGCAGTCTATTAGCGGGACACACCTACGAGCAGTACTTC. This encodes CASSLLAGHTYEQYF.